This T cell receptor (beta chain) was sequenced for a study of a mutant IDH1 vaccine in newly diagnosed glioma. The wider study: Patients received vaccination from 4-6 weeks after radiotherapy alone, or with temozolomide cycles.

The CDR3 runs to 15 residues. V gave up 0 bases and J gave up 2 bases; unmatched junction bases: 4. Germline V gene lookup returns CDR1 SGDLS and CDR2 YYNGEE. Produced via immunoSEQ multiplex PCR; TCRdb's table is partial and in-frame only. The table has under 65,000 clones, approximately 80% seen once; the top ten hold approximately 5.9%. As for this clone: What it binds is not known.

The time point was: week 11, during vaccination. Topical imiquimod accompanied each vaccine dose, which consisted of 300 ug of mutant IDH1 20-mer peptide. Diagnosis in the donors showed new WHO grade 3 or 4 astrocytomas that were IDH1-mutant and ATRX-lost. Here the sequenced sample was PBMCs, taken from a glioma patient whose treatment included an IDH1 peptide vaccine. This sequence joins TRBV9 and TRBJ2-7, with 8 bases identical to TRBD2. The TCR comes from a man aged 45-65 years with glioma. The DNA for the CDR3 is TGTGCCAGCAGCGTAGGAACTAGCGGAACCTACGAGCAGTACTTC. It yields the protein CASSVGTSGTYEQYF.